Listed below are T cell receptor beta chains from one sample, sequenced in a study of shared clonotypes between healthy human individuals. Using immunoSEQ multiplex PCR, the repertoire was profiled, and TCRdb retains in-frame clones only, with some absent. The profile shows fewer than 1 million clones, approximately 96% of them singletons. Sequences were obtained from naive CD8+ T cells sorted from blood. The receptors stem from a young man in good health. Each CDR3 is given with its conserved first and last residue.

TRBV7-9	CASSQLNDYEQYF
TRBV27	CASSLNQGAGDTEAFF
TRBV11-2	CASSQIGQGAYYGYTF
TRBV27	CASSPVQGLNTEAFF
TRBV5-1	CASSSPLTGIKYTDTQYF
TRBV7-9	CASSLRGSGELFF
TRBV27	CASSPQGRDNGYEQYF
TRBV7-3	CASSSHGGDNEQFF
TRBV27	CASSPGQRTYEQYF
TRBV27	CASSFLGGDQPQHF
TRBV28	CASSPGNTIYF
TRBV9	CASSVGGREDEQYF
TRBV19	CASSMAAGPYEQYF
TRBV6-5	CASSDRGRDEQFF
TRBV28	CASSLVSVAWNLEQYF
TRBV27	CASSLSRGEAPYEQYF
TRBV27	CASSFSTGTPNHEQFF
TRBV7-2	CASSLGGGYNEQFF
TRBV27	CASSSLSYEQYF
TRBV18	CASSPMGAKETQYF
TRBV7-9	CASSSPADGDQPQHF
TRBV19	CASSTWTGRGYGELFF
TRBV7-9	CASRTSGSSETQYF
TRBV7-9	CASKPSGSSETQYF
TRBV5-6	CASSLEIISGANVLTF
TRBV7-9	CASSPQDGSGANVLTF
TRBV4-1	CASSSTPHFNQPQHF
TRBV29-1	CSVETREGYTF
TRBV7-6	CASVEGLDNEQFF
TRBV11-3	CASSLGSGIVYEQYF
TRBV5-1	CASSLSQGPNGYTF
TRBV4-1	CASSQTTSGRAGEQFF
TRBV29-1	CSVAVRDSARDEQFF
TRBV19	CASSRSPPRARQYF
TRBV4-1	CASSQGGGLADSSYEQYF
TRBV5-6	CASSLFLAASYEQYF
TRBV19	CASIGWDDNQPQHF
TRBV25-1	CASSYAGTEAFF